This T cell receptor (beta chain) was documented in a study of cytomegalovirus exposure and HLA in healthy donors. Overall study: The early release's HLA-typed donors yielded roughly 85 million unique TCRs.

A remark on this clone: Its antigen is still unknown.

In the PCR, 60 Vbeta and 13 Jbeta primers were used. Data came from immunoSEQ multiplex PCR; TCRdb stores just in-frame clones and leaves some out. This sample lists around 140,000 clones; its ten largest clones have roughly 1.6%. This CDR3 spans 13 amino acids. V lost 1 base and J 4 bases, leaving 8 bases between the germline ends. CDR1 is SEHNR, CDR2 FQNEAQ, per germline (reference sequence). Broader study findings: Presence/absence analyses took donor sequencing depth as roughly uniform. Researchers reported from a later analysis that most CMV-associated TCR beta chains appeared HLA-restricted. Reports indicated that the classifier achieved high specificity and sensitivity in diagnosing cytomegalovirus status.

The material sequenced was PBMCs. The chain combines TRBV7-9 with TRBJ2-7; maybe TRBD1 (6 bases). The receptor comes from a woman between 40 and 50 years old in good health and CMV-seronegative. The CDR3, as DNA: TGTGCCAGCAGCTTAGGGACAGAATACGAGCAGTACTTC. Translating gives CASSLGTEYEQYF.